This T cell receptor beta chain is drawn from a study of blood T cell repertoires in COVID-19. Background on the study: Samples taken during acute and convalescent COVID-19 were collected in the United States, Italy and Spain. The analysed material was cDNA or gDNA that came from T cells, B-cell-depleted T cells, or PBMCs.

Germline loops: CDR1 SEHNR, CDR2 FQNEAQ (reference sequence). The CDR3 consists of 13 residues. V lost 4 bases and J 4 bases, leaving 10 bases between the germline ends. In the original analysis: Cell counts per sample came from amplifying reference gene primers. Generated by immunoSEQ multiplex PCR, the TCRdb table keeps only in-frame clones and is missing some. V, J and clone size derive from that table, while D and trimming were established from the DNA sequence. This table has under 60,000 clones, 70% to 85% appearing once. This clone has more than one count but fewer than ten. The gene calls are TRBV7-9 and TRBJ1-2; no clear D. The receptor was derived from a man in his sixties with acute or convalescent COVID-19. The sequencing sample was made of peripheral blood. CDR3 DNA: TGTGCCAGCAGCTCCTCAGCGGCCTATGGCTACACCTTC. Its protein is CASSSSAAYGYTF.